This T cell receptor (beta chain) was retrieved from a study of blood T cell repertoires in COVID-19. Overall study: Acute and convalescent COVID-19 samples came from the United States, Italy and Spain. T cells, B-cell-depleted T cells, or PBMCs supplied cDNA or gDNA.

In the authors' workflow: Amplification of reference gene primers provided the estimated nucleated cell counts. Assay used: immunoSEQ multiplex PCR; TCRdb lists only in-frame clones, some missing. The DNA gave D and trimming, while V, J and clone size come from that table. Of around 300,000 clones listed, approximately 90% are singletons. The specimen was peripheral blood. The receptor was isolated from a man younger than 30 with active or convalescent COVID-19.

This CDR3 reads CASSGTGGNQPQHF. CDR3 in DNA: TGTGCCAGCAGTGGGACAGGCGGCAATCAGCCCCAGCATTTT. The chain links TRBV2 to TRBJ1-5; 7 positions match TRBD1. CDR3 length: 14 residues. Germline-derived CDR1 and CDR2 are SNHLY and FYNNEI. Unmatched junction bases numbered 2, after V lost 4 bases and J lost 2 bases. Using reference TRBV2 and TRBJ1-5 for the parts outside the CDR3, the full variable domain is EPEVTQTPSHQVTQMGQEVILRCVPISNHLYFYWYRQILGQKVEFLVSFYNNEISEKSEIFDDQFSVERPDGSNFTLKIRSTKLEDSAMYFCASSGTGGNQPQHFGDGTRLSIL.